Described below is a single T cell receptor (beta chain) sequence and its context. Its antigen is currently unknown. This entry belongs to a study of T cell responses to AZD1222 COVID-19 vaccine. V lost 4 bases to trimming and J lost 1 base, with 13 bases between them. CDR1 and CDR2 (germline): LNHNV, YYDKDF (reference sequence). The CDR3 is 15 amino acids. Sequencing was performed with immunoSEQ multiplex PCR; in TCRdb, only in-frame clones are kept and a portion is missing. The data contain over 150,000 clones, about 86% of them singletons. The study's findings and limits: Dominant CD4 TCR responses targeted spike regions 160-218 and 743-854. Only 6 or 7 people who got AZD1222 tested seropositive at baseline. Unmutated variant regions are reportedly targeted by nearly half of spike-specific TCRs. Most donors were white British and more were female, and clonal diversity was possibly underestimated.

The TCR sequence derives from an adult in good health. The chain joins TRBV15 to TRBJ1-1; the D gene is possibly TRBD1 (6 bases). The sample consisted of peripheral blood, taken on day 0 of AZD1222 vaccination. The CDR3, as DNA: TGTGCCACCAGCAACGGACAGTGGGAGAACACTGAAGCTTTCTTT. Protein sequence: CATSNGQWENTEAFF.